This T cell receptor (beta chain) was sequenced for a study of CD8+CD57+ T cells in acquired aplastic anemia. Study context: Sorted CD4+ plus CD8+ cells gave DNA averaging around 3 ug. Findings of the study overall: There were fewer than 35 CD8+ CDR3 sequences that occurred in both patients and controls.

This clonotype showed up just a few times. Its antigen is still unknown. Patients picked for sequencing had shown CD8+CD57+ cell expansion detected by flow cytometry. In all patients, the disease was severe acquired aplastic anemia. Blood sampling was performed on the patients, and none of them had received therapy by then. Genomic DNA provided the template from which TCR beta VDJ and CDR3 profiles were obtained. Each CDR3 protein gets one entry after TCRdb re-called the reads with MiXCR. This sample has about 180,000 distinct CDR3 sequences, with around 63% found just once. Unmatched junction bases numbered 7, after V lost 3 bases and J lost 4 bases. The CDR3 spans 15 residues. From germline, CDR1 is SEHNR and CDR2 FQNEAQ (reference sequence).

Material for sequencing was sorted CD4+, CD8+, or CD8+CD57+ T cells (not recorded which) from PBMCs. The chain couples TRBV7-9 to TRBJ1-1; 8 bases match TRBD1. The TCR originated in a human donor with aplastic anemia. CDR3 DNA: TGTGCCAGCAGCTTGGCGCAGGGGGCGAGCACTGAAGCTTTCTTT. Its protein is CASSLAQGASTEAFF.